Following are 7 T cell receptor beta chains from one sample sequenced in a study of shared clonotypes between healthy human individuals (dated by TCRdb to 2019 to 2021). The method behind the library was the immunoSEQ multiplex PCR assay. This immuneACCESS table, as held by TCRdb, lists in-frame sequences with V and J called but not all clones. Of the missing ones, under half trace to an unresolved V gene in checked studies; the others have no known cause. Counted in this sample were around 1.9 million clones; just under 95% of them appeared once. The top ten clonotypes cover around 1.7% of the sample. CD8 naive samples were CD45RO-negative cells positively selected for CCR7, giving a CD45RA+CCR7+ population that excluded TemRA cells. Source material: naive CD8+ T cells from PBMCs. This specimen's cell subset or site label, interpreted: CD45RA+CCR7+. The receptors come from a man in his late teens or twenties in good health. Some clones in this sample may be carry-over from other donors' samples.

This chain uses TRBV29-1 with TRBJ2-7; possible D gene TRBD1, 6 bases. Germline V lookup: CDR1 SQVTM, CDR2 ANQGSEA. V was cut by 5 bases and J by 5 bases, with 16 bases left in between. The CDR3 runs to 13 residues. In nucleotides, the CDR3 is TGCAGCGTTCTTTGGGCAGGGGAAAACGAGCAGTACTTC. This sequence encodes CSVLWAGENEQYF.

V usage is TRBV28 and J usage is TRBJ2-3; D is perhaps TRBD1 (6 bases). Germline CDR1 reads MDHEN; CDR2 reads SYDVKM. This CDR3 has 15 amino acids. Trimming took off 5 bases at V and 0 bases at J, with 12 bases between the two ends. CDR3 DNA: TGTGCCAGCAGTCTCGACAGGACTAGCACAGATACGCAGTATTTT. It specifies CASSLDRTSTDTQYF.

The chain has TRBV28 and TRBJ2-7; a weak D match, TRBD2 (6 bases). This CDR3 is built from 13 residues. Trimming pared 8 bases from V and 3 bases from J, leaving 14 bases between. CDR1 MDHEN and CDR2 SYDVKM come from the germline V gene. CDR3 bases: TGTGCCAGCGGTCTTACCGGGAGCTACGAGCAGTACTTC. Its translation: CASGLTGSYEQYF.

The chain recombines TRBV6-5 with TRBJ1-6; weak D call: TRBD1 (6 bases). The V gene's germline CDR1 is MNHEY and CDR2 SVGAGI. V was cut by 6 bases and J by 8 bases, with 17 bases left in between. The CDR3 is 15 residues long. CDR3: CASSPPGASDSPLHF. CDR3 nucleotide sequence: TGTGCCAGCAGCCCCCCAGGGGCGTCAGATTCACCCCTCCACTTT.

This chain joins TRBV5-5 and TRBJ2-4; D is possibly TRBD1 (6 bases). CDR1 is SGHKS, CDR2 YYEKEE, per germline (reference sequence). This CDR3 has 16 residues. The V and J ends lost 0 bases and 0 bases respectively, with 10 bases between them. The CDR3 DNA reads TGTGCCAGCAGCTTGGCCGAGGGGGAAGCCAAAAACATTCAGTACTTC. Its translation: CASSLAEGEAKNIQYF.

V usage is TRBV7-8 and J usage is TRBJ2-3; D may be TRBD2 (5 bases). V lost 0 bases and J 0 bases, leaving 10 bases between the germline ends. CDR1 is SGHVS and CDR2 is FQNEAQ in the germline V gene. The CDR3 covers 16 residues. CDR3 nucleotide sequence: TGTGCCAGCAGCTTAGCGAGGAGGAAGAGCACAGATACGCAGTATTTT. Its protein product is CASSLARRKSTDTQYF. Full variable domain (rest looked up from reference TRBV7-8 and TRBJ2-3): GAGVSQSPRYKVAKRGQDVALRCDPISGHVSLFWYQQALGQGPEFLTYFQNEAQLDKSGLPSDRFFAERPEGSVSTLKIQRTQQEDSAVYLCASSLARRKSTDTQYFGPGTRLTVL.

The CDR3 bases are TGCAGCGGCCTAGCGGAGGAGGGCACAGATACGCAGTATTTT. Amino acid sequence: CSGLAEEGTDTQYF. V and J are TRBV29-1 and TRBJ2-3, with 7 bases identical to TRBD2. The CDR3 length is 14 residues. The V and J ends lost 7 bases and 1 base, in that order; junction bases with no gene match: 8. Germline CDR1 and CDR2: SQVTM and ANQGSEA.